This passage covers 17 T cell receptor beta chains from one sample sequenced in a study of blood T cell repertoires in COVID-19. Sequencing was performed with immunoSEQ multiplex PCR; in TCRdb, only in-frame clones are kept and a portion is missing. The data hold 250,000 or so clones, with more than 70% observed a single time. Material for sequencing was PBMCs or T cells enriched from blood (not recorded which). Receptors originate from a woman between 45 and 65 years old who had recovered from COVID-19.

V gene TRBV4-3 combines with J gene TRBJ2-6, with a possible D match to TRBD2 (7 bases). Germline-derived CDR1 and CDR2 are LGHNA and YSLEER. Trimming pared 0 bases from V and 0 bases from J, leaving 9 bases between. The CDR3 has 17 amino acids. CDR3 loop: CASSQDGGASGANVLTF. CDR3 nucleotides: TGCGCCAGCAGCCAAGATGGGGGGGCCTCTGGGGCCAACGTCCTGACTTTC.

The CDR3 nucleotides read TGTGCCAGCAGCCCGGGGACAGGGGGTTTCAATCAGCCCCAGCATTTT. The encoded protein is CASSPGTGGFNQPQHF. V gene TRBV5-6 combines with J gene TRBJ1-5; TRBD1 aligns across 11 bases. V gave up 4 bases and J gave up 3 bases; unmatched junction bases: 6. In germline, CDR1 is SGHDT, CDR2 YYEEEE. This CDR3 spans 16 amino acids.

This chain connects TRBV21-1 to TRBJ1-2. TRBV21-1 is deemed a pseudogene. The CDR3 is 14 amino acids. Here the CDR3 reads CASSKRRGAYGYTF. CDR3 sequence (DNA): TGTGCCAGCAGCAAACGGCGGGGGGCCTATGGCTACACCTTC.

CDR3 DNA sequence: TGCGCCAGCAGTCAACCAAGCAACACTAGACCACCTAGCACAGATACGCAGTATTTT. As protein: CASSQPSNTRPPSTDTQYF. The chain carries TRBV23-1 and TRBJ2-3; the D gene is possibly TRBD2 (5 bases). TRBV23-1 is designated an ORF whose function remains uncertain. The length of the CDR3 is 19 residues. V lost 2 bases and J 0 bases, leaving 21 bases between the germline ends.

The chain is built from TRBV7-3 and TRBJ2-1, with 7 bases fitting TRBD2. With V trimmed by 5 bases and J by 0 bases, 10 bases remained unmatched. Germline CDR1 is SGHTA and CDR2 is FQGTGA. There are 17 residues in the CDR3. Here the CDR3 reads CASSPNQGGSSYNEQFF. The CDR3 coding sequence is TGTGCCAGCAGCCCCAATCAGGGCGGGAGCTCCTACAATGAGCAGTTCTTC.

V and J are TRBV6-4 and TRBJ2-3, with 12 bases fitting TRBD2. Germline loops: CDR1 MRHNA, CDR2 SNTAGT. Trimming removed 4 bases from V and 2 bases from J; junction bases left unmatched: 1. The length of the CDR3 is 15 residues. The CDR3 DNA follows: TGTGCCAGCAGTGCTAGCGGGGGGGCCACAGATACGCAGTATTTT. This codes for CASSASGGATDTQYF.

The rearrangement links TRBV30 to TRBJ1-6; D remains unclear. CDR3 length: 14 amino acids. Germline V gives CDR1 GTSNPN, CDR2 SVGIG (reference sequence). Trimming took 2 bases from V and 7 from J, leaving 12 bases between them. Here the CDR3 reads CAWSRGSQNSPLHF. The CDR3 DNA sequence: TGTGCCTGGAGTCGGGGATCTCAAAATTCACCCCTCCACTTT. Full variable domain (outside the CDR3, taken from reference TRBV30 and TRBJ1-6): SQTIHQWPATLVQPVGSPLSLECTVEGTSNPNLYWYRQAAGRGLQLLFYSVGIGQISSEVPQNLSASRPQDRQFILSSKKLLLSDSGFYLCAWSRGSQNSPLHFGNGTRLTVT.

This chain's CDR3 is CASSFGDRGGYGYTF. In nucleotides, the CDR3 is TGTGCCAGCAGCTTTGGGGACAGGGGGGGCTATGGCTACACCTTC. The genes are TRBV7-2 and TRBJ1-2, with TRBD1 identical over 11 bases. The CDR3 has 15 amino acids. Germline trimming cut 3 bases from V and 4 bases from J; bases unmatched to any gene: 4. Germline V CDR1 and CDR2: SGHTA, FQGNSA. Looking up the rest from reference TRBV7-2 and TRBJ1-2 gives the full variable domain: GAGVSQSPSNKVTEKGKDVELRCDPISGHTALYWYRQSLGQGLEFLIYFQGNSAPDKSGLPSDRFSAERTGGSVSTLTIQRTQQEDSAVYLCASSFGDRGGYGYTFGSGTRLTVV.

The chain joins TRBV24-1 to TRBJ1-1, with 7 bases fitting TRBD1. The CDR3 consists of 15 residues. Trimming cost V 4 bases and J 3 bases; bases outside gene matches: 7. CDR1 is KGHDR, CDR2 SFDVKD, per germline. The CDR3 is CATSDSRTGDTEAFF. The CDR3 DNA follows: TGTGCCACCAGTGACTCCCGAACAGGGGACACTGAAGCTTTCTTT.

This chain uses TRBV11-3 with TRBJ2-5; D may be TRBD1 (6 bases). This CDR3 region has 15 residues. Germline CDR1 and CDR2: SGHNT and YENEEA. The V gene lost 1 base and the J gene lost 4 bases, with 13 bases spanning the gap. CDR3 region: CASSLGDRHRETQYF. CDR3 in DNA: TGTGCCAGCAGCTTAGGAGACAGGCATCGAGAGACCCAGTACTTC. Supplemented by reference TRBV11-3 and TRBJ2-5, the full variable domain reads EAGVVQSPRYKIIEKKQPVAFWCNPISGHNTLYWYLQNLGQGPELLIRYENEEAVDDSQLPKDRFSAERLKGVDSTLKIQPAELGDSAVYLCASSLGDRHRETQYFGPGTRLLVL.

This clone was picked up one time. V usage is TRBV6-4 and J usage is TRBJ2-3; 8 bases are shared with TRBD2. CDR1 and CDR2 (germline): MRHNA, SNTAGT. The CDR3 is 16 amino acids. Trimming cost V 6 bases and J 5 bases; bases outside gene matches: 13. For the CDR3, the DNA is TGTGCCAGCAGCGAACCGGGACTAGAGTTTCAAGATACGCAGTATTTT. Encoded protein: CASSEPGLEFQDTQYF.

CDR3 sequence: CAWSPPGGAPVEAFF. The CDR3 DNA reads TGTGCCTGGAGTCCCCCGGGGGGGGCACCCGTTGAAGCTTTCTTT. The chain recombines TRBV30 with TRBJ1-1, with D possibly TRBD1 on 6 matching bases. V lost 2 bases and J lost 7, with 20 bases in between. Germline CDR1 GTSNPN, CDR2 SVGIG (reference sequence). The CDR3 consists of 15 residues.

The V call is TRBV6-5, the J call TRBJ1-6; 7 nucleotides match TRBD1. CDR1 is MNHEY and CDR2 is SVGAGI in the germline V gene. V was pared by 0 bases and J by 7 bases, with 3 bases of the junction left unmatched. The CDR3 runs to 15 residues. DNA of the CDR3: TGTGCCAGCAGTTACTCGGGCAGGGGGAATTCACCCCTCCACTTT. It is translated as CASSYSGRGNSPLHF.

About this clone itself: The same CDR3 arises from other DNA sequences in this sample as well. This chain joins TRBV7-2 and TRBJ2-1, with 10 bases fitting TRBD1. CDR3 length: 15 residues. V dropped 5 bases and J dropped 1; count of bases not matched to a gene: 2. Germline values: CDR1 SGHTA, CDR2 FQGNSA. Here the CDR3 DNA reads TGTGCCAGCAGCCTGGACAGGGGGTCCTACAATGAGCAGTTCTTC. Translated: CASSLDRGSYNEQFF.

The chain uses TRBV2 and TRBJ2-1; 9 nucleotides line up with TRBD2. The germline CDR1 and CDR2 sequences are SNHLY and FYNNEI. Germline trimming cut 7 bases from V and 4 bases from J; bases unmatched to any gene: 11. CDR3 length equals 16 residues. CDR3 coding DNA: TGTGCCAGCACGAATAGCGGGAGTAGTGGGTACAATGAGCAGTTCTTC. Residues: CASTNSGSSGYNEQFF. Full variable domain (rest looked up from reference TRBV2 and TRBJ2-1): EPEVTQTPSHQVTQMGQEVILRCVPISNHLYFYWYRQILGQKVEFLVSFYNNEISEKSEIFDDQFSVERPDGSNFTLKIRSTKLEDSAMYFCASTNSGSSGYNEQFFGPGTRLTVL.

About this clone itself: Within the sample, other DNA sequences also encode this same CDR3. CDR3 sequence: CASSVGSGYNEQFF. CDR3 bases: TGTGCCAGCAGCGTTGGTAGCGGCTACAATGAGCAGTTCTTC. The chain joins TRBV9 to TRBJ2-1; D possibly corresponds to TRBD2 (6 bases). V was cut by 2 bases and J by 3 bases, with 9 bases left in between. The CDR3 totals 14 residues. The germline V gene encodes CDR1 SGDLS and CDR2 YYNGEE.

J is TRBJ2-7 and V is TRBV7-2; 8 nucleotides match TRBD2. Per germline, CDR1 SGHTA and CDR2 FQGNSA. V dropped 5 bases and J dropped 0; count of bases not matched to a gene: 6. The CDR3 loop spans 15 amino acids. The CDR3 spells CASSAASGSSYEQYF. For the CDR3, the DNA is TGTGCCAGCAGCGCGGCCAGCGGGAGCTCCTACGAGCAGTACTTC.